This is a list of T cell receptor beta chains from one sample in a study of cytomegalovirus exposure and HLA in healthy donors. TCRdb keeps only in-frame clones here, not all; method: immunoSEQ multiplex PCR. The sample contains hundreds of thousands of clones, around 80% of which appear only once. The sequenced sample was PBMCs. Receptors were obtained from a boy younger than 18 in good health and CMV-seronegative. The CDR3 runs from the conserved cysteine through the conserved F or W. The D gene is left open where the match is weak. Not all rows give a size; the values are once, few, many and, for expanded clones, a class.

d_call: .
j_call: TRBJ2-2
v_call: TRBV4-1
clone_size: .
cdr3_nt: TGCGCCAGCAGCCAAGTTGGGACTCGGGAGCTGTTTTTT
cdr3_aa: CASSQVGTRELFF

d_call: .
j_call: TRBJ2-7
v_call: TRBV18
clone_size: .
cdr3_nt: TGTGCCAGCTCACCGTCGTCCGGGGCCTACGAGCAGTACTTC
cdr3_aa: CASSPSSGAYEQYF

d_call: .
j_call: TRBJ2-1
v_call: TRBV11-3
clone_size: .
cdr3_nt: TGTGCCAGCAGTGTGGATCCGGGGCTAGCGAGACCCAGCGATGAGCAGTTCTTC
cdr3_aa: CASSVDPGLARPSDEQFF

d_call: TRBD2
j_call: TRBJ2-3
v_call: TRBV5-1
clone_size: .
cdr3_nt: TGCGCCAGCAGCCCCGGGCTAGCGGGGGGGGGCACAGATACGCAGTATTTT
cdr3_aa: CASSPGLAGGGTDTQYF

d_call: .
j_call: TRBJ1-2
v_call: TRBV7-2
clone_size: .
cdr3_nt: TGTGCCAGCAGCCCAAAGACCGAGGCCTCCTATGGCTACACCTTC
cdr3_aa: CASSPKTEASYGYTF

d_call: TRBD1
j_call: TRBJ2-7
v_call: TRBV9
clone_size: few
cdr3_nt: TGTGCCAGCAGCGGACCTGGGACAGGAGTATACGAGCAGTACTTC
cdr3_aa: CASSGPGTGVYEQYF

d_call: .
j_call: TRBJ1-5
v_call: TRBV10-3
clone_size: .
cdr3_nt: TGTGCCATCAGTGAGTCCGGGGGAGCAAATCAGCCCCAGCATTTT
cdr3_aa: CAISESGGANQPQHF

d_call: .
j_call: TRBJ1-5
v_call: TRBV7-6
clone_size: .
cdr3_nt: TGTGCCAGCAGCTTAGTACCCTCCCTTGGGGGCTATAGCAATCAGCCCCAGCATTTT
cdr3_aa: CASSLVPSLGGYSNQPQHF

d_call: TRBD1
j_call: TRBJ2-1
v_call: TRBV5-1
clone_size: .
cdr3_nt: TGCGCCAGCTCCTCCCTATCGACAGGGGCTTCTAATGAGCAGTTCTTC
cdr3_aa: CASSSLSTGASNEQFF

d_call: .
j_call: TRBJ1-2
v_call: TRBV28
clone_size: .
cdr3_nt: TGTGCCAGCAGTTCTCCCCGGGAGTTCCTTAGCCGCTACACCTTC
cdr3_aa: CASSSPREFLSRYTF

d_call: .
j_call: TRBJ1-1
v_call: TRBV6-6
clone_size: .
cdr3_nt: TGTGCCAGCAGTGGACTGGGACACCTGAACACTGAAGCTTTCTTT
cdr3_aa: CASSGLGHLNTEAFF

d_call: .
j_call: TRBJ1-5
v_call: TRBV7-7
clone_size: .
cdr3_nt: TGTGCTGTGGGGGCACCTAGCCCGTATAGCAATCAGCCCCAGCATTTT
cdr3_aa: CAVGAPSPYSNQPQHF

d_call: TRBD1
j_call: TRBJ1-1
v_call: TRBV18
clone_size: .
cdr3_nt: TGTGCCAGCTCACGCGCGGGACAGGAGAACACTGAAGCTTTCTTT
cdr3_aa: CASSRAGQENTEAFF

d_call: TRBD1
j_call: TRBJ2-7
v_call: TRBV11-3
clone_size: few
cdr3_nt: TGTGCCAGCAGCTCTAGCGGGACAGGGGGCTACGAGCAGTACTTC
cdr3_aa: CASSSSGTGGYEQYF

d_call: .
j_call: TRBJ2-5
v_call: TRBV4-1
clone_size: .
cdr3_nt: TGCGCCAGCAGCCAACCTTTAGCGCCCCAGTACTTC
cdr3_aa: CASSQPLAPQYF

d_call: .
j_call: TRBJ2-3
v_call: TRBV7-9
clone_size: .
cdr3_nt: TGTGCCAGCAGTTTAGAGGGGGTGTCACAGTCGGATACGCAGTATTTT
cdr3_aa: CASSLEGVSQSDTQYF

d_call: .
j_call: TRBJ2-1
v_call: TRBV11-3
clone_size: .
cdr3_nt: TGTGCCAGCAGCCTACTTTTGGCTAGGAAAGAGCAGTTCTTC
cdr3_aa: CASSLLLARKEQFF

d_call: .
j_call: TRBJ2-1
v_call: TRBV25-1
clone_size: .
cdr3_nt: TGTGCCAGCAGTGAGTATAGAAGACAGAGCTCCTACAATGAGCAGTTCTTC
cdr3_aa: CASSEYRRQSSYNEQFF

d_call: .
j_call: TRBJ2-3
v_call: TRBV7-2
clone_size: .
cdr3_nt: TGTGCCAGCAGCCCCAGCAGACTAGGAACCACAGATACGCAGTATTTT
cdr3_aa: CASSPSRLGTTDTQYF

d_call: .
j_call: TRBJ2-7
v_call: TRBV21-1
clone_size: .
cdr3_nt: TGTGCCAGCAGCCCAGGGCTAGGATCCTACGAGCAGTACTTC
cdr3_aa: CASSPGLGSYEQYF

d_call: .
j_call: TRBJ2-7
v_call: TRBV14
clone_size: .
cdr3_nt: TGTGCCAGCAGCCACGCATCGGGGAGCGAGCAGTACTTC
cdr3_aa: CASSHASGSEQYF

d_call: TRBD1
j_call: TRBJ1-1
v_call: TRBV29-1
clone_size: .
cdr3_nt: TGCAGCGTGGGCACAGGGGGCTTGAACACTGAAGCTTTCTTT
cdr3_aa: CSVGTGGLNTEAFF

d_call: TRBD2
j_call: TRBJ2-3
v_call: TRBV6-1
clone_size: .
cdr3_nt: TGTGCCAGCAGTGAAAACCCGGGAGGTTGGTCAGATACGCAGTATTTT
cdr3_aa: CASSENPGGWSDTQYF

d_call: .
j_call: TRBJ2-6
v_call: TRBV19
clone_size: .
cdr3_nt: TGTGCCAGTAGTATATGGAGAGGGACTGGGGCCAACGTCCTGACTTTC
cdr3_aa: CASSIWRGTGANVLTF

d_call: .
j_call: TRBJ1-3
v_call: TRBV4-1
clone_size: .
cdr3_nt: TGCGCCAGCAGCCCCCGGGACTTCTCTGGAAACACCATATATTTT
cdr3_aa: CASSPRDFSGNTIYF

d_call: TRBD2
j_call: TRBJ2-7
v_call: TRBV4-2
clone_size: .
cdr3_nt: TGTGCCAGCAGCCAAGTAGCGGGAGTTGGTCATGCCTACGAGCAGTACTTC
cdr3_aa: CASSQVAGVGHAYEQYF

d_call: .
j_call: TRBJ1-2
v_call: TRBV5-1
clone_size: .
cdr3_nt: TGCGCCAGCAGCTCGGAACAGTCCTATGGCTACACCTTC
cdr3_aa: CASSSEQSYGYTF

d_call: .
j_call: TRBJ1-6
v_call: TRBV7-2
clone_size: .
cdr3_nt: TGTGCCAGCAGCCTGACAGGTACACCCCTCCACTTT
cdr3_aa: CASSLTGTPLHF

d_call: TRBD1
j_call: TRBJ2-7
v_call: TRBV15
clone_size: few
cdr3_nt: TGTGCCACCAGCAGAGGGACAGGCGACAGGGGTTACGAGCAGTACTTC
cdr3_aa: CATSRGTGDRGYEQYF

d_call: .
j_call: TRBJ1-2
v_call: TRBV20-1
clone_size: .
cdr3_nt: TGCAGTGCTAGCAGGTCCTATGGCTACACCTTC
cdr3_aa: CSASRSYGYTF

d_call: TRBD1
j_call: TRBJ1-6
v_call: TRBV2
clone_size: few
cdr3_nt: TGTGCCAGCAGTAAACAGGGGGCAAAATCACCCCTCCACTTT
cdr3_aa: CASSKQGAKSPLHF

d_call: TRBD1
j_call: TRBJ1-2
v_call: TRBV5-1
clone_size: .
cdr3_nt: TGCGCCAGCAGCCCCCAGATGGGTGACAGGGGCTATGGCTACACCTTC
cdr3_aa: CASSPQMGDRGYGYTF

d_call: TRBD2
j_call: TRBJ2-5
v_call: TRBV10-2
clone_size: .
cdr3_nt: TGCGCCAGCAGTCCCCTACTAGCGCAAGAGACCCAGTACTTC
cdr3_aa: CASSPLLAQETQYF

d_call: TRBD1
j_call: TRBJ1-3
v_call: TRBV5-1
clone_size: .
cdr3_nt: TGCGCCAGCAGCCTCGGACAGGGAGCCCATACCGGAAACACCATATATTTT
cdr3_aa: CASSLGQGAHTGNTIYF

d_call: TRBD1
j_call: TRBJ1-2
v_call: TRBV6-5
clone_size: once
cdr3_nt: TGTGCCAGCAGACCCGGACAGGGACTTTATGGCTACACCTTC
cdr3_aa: CASRPGQGLYGYTF

d_call: .
j_call: TRBJ1-1
v_call: TRBV30
clone_size: .
cdr3_nt: TGTGCCTGGACACTTGGGAACACTGAAGCTTTCTTT
cdr3_aa: CAWTLGNTEAFF

d_call: .
j_call: TRBJ2-7
v_call: TRBV19
clone_size: .
cdr3_nt: TGTGCCAGTAGTACTGGACTGGGAGGAGGGCAGTACTTC
cdr3_aa: CASSTGLGGGQYF

d_call: TRBD1
j_call: TRBJ1-1
v_call: TRBV14
clone_size: .
cdr3_nt: TGTGCCAGCAGCGAGGACAGGGACACTGAAGCTTTCTTT
cdr3_aa: CASSEDRDTEAFF